The clone carrying this T cell receptor beta chain was detected a few times. The sample belongs to a study of blood T cell repertoires in COVID-19. Whole-study context: Sample material is recorded as cDNA or gDNA derived from T cells, B-cell-depleted T cells, or PBMCs.

Study processing details: Estimates of nucleated cell counts were drawn from the amplification of reference gene primers. Data came from immunoSEQ multiplex PCR; TCRdb stores just in-frame clones and leaves some out. The V and J calls and the clone size are those of that table, but D and trimming were determined from the DNA. The table has around 20,000 clones, over 65% seen once. This TCR was recovered from a human donor in a cohort sampled during active or convalescent COVID-19. Sequenced: peripheral blood.

The CDR3 reads CASSAQGPNYGYTF. CDR3 coding DNA: TGTGCCAGCAGTGCACAGGGACCTAACTATGGCTACACCTTC. This chain connects TRBV27 to TRBJ1-2; TRBD1 might be the D (6 bases). The CDR3 covers 14 residues. V dropped 5 bases and J dropped 0 bases, with 10 bases sitting between them. CDR1 and CDR2 (germline): MNHEY, SMNVEV (reference sequence).